The clone carrying this TCR beta chain has a single count. Its antigen is as yet unknown. Only in-frame clones appear in the TCRdb table, and some are missing; sequencing was by immunoSEQ multiplex PCR. The sample shows more than 140,000 clones, about 91% of them seen only once. The sample comes from a study of T cell responses to AZD1222 COVID-19 vaccine. In the study overall: Recipients boosted at about 4 weeks or about 12 weeks are pooled. General study findings and limits: Epitopes outside B.1.351 and B.1.1.7 mutated regions reportedly drew nearly half of spike TCRs.

CDR1 is MNHEY and CDR2 is SVGAGI in the germline V gene. V was trimmed by 5 bases and J by 5 bases, leaving 16 bases between them. The CDR3 is made up of 14 amino acids. The material sequenced was peripheral blood, taken on day 0 of AZD1222 vaccination. The receptor's source is an adult in good health. V is TRBV6-5 and J is TRBJ2-7, with D tentatively TRBD2 (7 bases). Here the CDR3 reads CASSRGPGGHEQYF. The CDR3, as DNA: TGTGCCAGCAGTAGGGGACCGGGGGGCCACGAGCAGTACTTC.